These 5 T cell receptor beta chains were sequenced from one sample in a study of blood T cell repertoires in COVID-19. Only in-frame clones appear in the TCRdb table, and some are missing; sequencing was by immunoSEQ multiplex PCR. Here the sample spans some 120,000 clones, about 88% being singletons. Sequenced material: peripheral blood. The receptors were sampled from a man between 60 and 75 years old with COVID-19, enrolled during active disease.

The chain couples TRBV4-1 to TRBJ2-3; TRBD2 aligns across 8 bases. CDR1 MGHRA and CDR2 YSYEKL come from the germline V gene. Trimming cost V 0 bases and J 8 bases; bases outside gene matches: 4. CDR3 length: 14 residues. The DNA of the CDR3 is TGCGCCAGCAGCCAAGATAGTCTAGCGGGTACGCAGTATTTT. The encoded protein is CASSQDSLAGTQYF.

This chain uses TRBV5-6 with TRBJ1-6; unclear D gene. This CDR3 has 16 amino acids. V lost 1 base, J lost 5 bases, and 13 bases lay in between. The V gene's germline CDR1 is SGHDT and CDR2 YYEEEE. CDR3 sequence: CASSLSAVTNNSPLHF. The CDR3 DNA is TGTGCCAGCAGCTTGTCAGCAGTTACTAATAATTCACCCCTCCACTTT. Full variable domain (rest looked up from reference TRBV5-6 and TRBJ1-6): DAGVTQSPTHLIKTRGQQVTLRCSPKSGHDTVSWYQQALGQGPQFIFQYYEEEERQRGNFPDRFSGHQFPNYSSELNVNALLLGDSALYLCASSLSAVTNNSPLHFGNGTRLTVT.

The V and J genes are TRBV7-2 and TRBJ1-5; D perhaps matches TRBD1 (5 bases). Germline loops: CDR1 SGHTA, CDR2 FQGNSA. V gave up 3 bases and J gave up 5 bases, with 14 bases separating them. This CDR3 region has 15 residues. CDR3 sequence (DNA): TGTGCCAGCAGCTTTGTGGGGGGGAGGGATCAGCCCCAGCATTTT. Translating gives CASSFVGGRDQPQHF. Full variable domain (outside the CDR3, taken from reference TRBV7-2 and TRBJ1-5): GAGVSQSPSNKVTEKGKDVELRCDPISGHTALYWYRQSLGQGLEFLIYFQGNSAPDKSGLPSDRFSAERTGGSVSTLTIQRTQQEDSAVYLCASSFVGGRDQPQHFGDGTRLSIL.

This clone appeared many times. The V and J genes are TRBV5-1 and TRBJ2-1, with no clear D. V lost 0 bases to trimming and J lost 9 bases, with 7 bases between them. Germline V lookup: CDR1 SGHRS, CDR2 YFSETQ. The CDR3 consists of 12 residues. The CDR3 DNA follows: TGCGCCAGCAGCTTGGCCAACGGTGAGCAGTTCTTC. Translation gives CASSLANGEQFF.

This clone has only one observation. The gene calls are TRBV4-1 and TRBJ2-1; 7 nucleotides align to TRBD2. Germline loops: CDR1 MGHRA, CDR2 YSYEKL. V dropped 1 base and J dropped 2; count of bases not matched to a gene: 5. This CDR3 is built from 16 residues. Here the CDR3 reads CASSQGAGDTYNEQFF. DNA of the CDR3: TGCGCCAGCAGCCAAGGCGCGGGAGACACCTACAATGAGCAGTTCTTC.